The sequence of this TCR beta chain was determined in a study of T-cell reconstitution after alpha-beta-depleted transplantation in children. Study results and limitations: The high TCRbeta diversity at day 60 in some patients came from surviving recipient T cells and thymic progenitors. After one year, T-cell counts and TCRbeta diversity mostly came from new T cells. After transplant, at about two months, alpha-beta T cells were reportedly derived from several hundred expanded graft clones.

V dropped 7 bases and J dropped 7; count of bases not matched to a gene: 16. Germline loops: CDR1 MNHNS, CDR2 SASEGT. The CDR3 spans 17 residues. Preparation of the TCRbeta library used unique molecular identifiers. TCRdb re-called the PCR reads through MiXCR, storing one row per CDR3 protein. The sample holds 800,000 to 1,000,000 distinct CDR3 sequences; around 30% are singletons and the top ten take over 25%. Comments on this clonotype: Its antigen is unknown.

This specimen consisted of PBMCs, mostly from graft donor cells, obtained 360 days after TCRalphabeta/CD19-depleted stem cell transplant. This TCR came from a boy in the first two years of life who had a stem cell transplant for SCID, so the T cells may come from the graft donor. The chain has TRBV6-1 and TRBJ1-4, with TRBD1 identical over 9 bases. The CDR3 DNA is TGTGCCAGCACCTTAAGGGGACAGGGACAGAGGGGTGAAAAACTGTTTTTT. Protein sequence: CASTLRGQGQRGEKLFF.